The 27 T cell receptor beta chains in this list originate from one sample, sequenced in a study of CD8+ T cells in alopecia areata. TCR sequencing used cDNA made by reverse transcription of extracted RNA. TCRdb's table, derived via immunoSEQ multiplex PCR, lists solely in-frame clones and lacks some. The table records 200,000 or so clones, 40% to 45% of them present only once. Described treatment: oral pan-JAK inhibitor, 5-10 mg twice daily. The specimen was CD4+ T cells sorted from blood, collected at approximately week 37, from a patient treated with tofacitinib. The source is a human donor with alopecia areata.

The rearrangement uses TRBV14 and TRBJ1-1, with 7 bases identical to TRBD1. This CDR3 has 14 residues. Germline V gives CDR1 SGHDN, CDR2 FVKESK. Trimming at V came to 1 base and at J to 1 base, leaving 0 bases not matched to a gene. Here the CDR3 DNA reads TGTGCCAGCAGCCAAGGGGACAGGAACACTGAAGCTTTCTTT. Encoded protein: CASSQGDRNTEAFF.

The genes are TRBV6-6 and TRBJ1-5; 7 bases fit TRBD1. This CDR3 is 12 amino acids long. In germline, CDR1 is MNHNY, CDR2 SVGAGI (reference sequence). The CDR3 region has the DNA TGTGCTTCAGGACAGGTCAATCAGCCCCAGCATTTT. This sequence encodes CASGQVNQPQHF.

The rearrangement uses TRBV18 and TRBJ2-2; D unclear. The CDR3 spans 14 residues. CDR1 and CDR2 (germline): KGHSH, LQKENI. The ends were cut back, 4 bases at V and 0 bases at J, with 6 bases in the middle. CDR3 loop: CASSHSSNTGELFF. CDR3 DNA sequence: TGTGCCAGCTCACACAGCTCGAACACCGGGGAGCTGTTTTTT.

V is TRBV5-6 and J is TRBJ2-5; D remains ambiguous. V lost 4 bases, J lost 4 bases, and 5 bases lay in between. The length of the CDR3 is 11 residues. The germline V gene encodes CDR1 SGHDT and CDR2 YYEEEE. CDR3 DNA sequence: TGTGCCAGCAGCCGGGCAGAGACCCAGTACTTC. Translation: CASSRAETQYF. The entire variable domain, with the rest obtained from reference TRBV5-6 and TRBJ2-5, is as follows: DAGVTQSPTHLIKTRGQQVTLRCSPKSGHDTVSWYQQALGQGPQFIFQYYEEEERQRGNFPDRFSGHQFPNYSSELNVNALLLGDSALYLCASSRAETQYFGPGTRLLVL.

As regards this clone: At the DNA level, this CDR3 is encoded by other sequences in the same sample as well. J is TRBJ2-3 and V is TRBV30; D perhaps matches TRBD2 (5 bases). The germline CDR1 and CDR2 sequences are GTSNPN and SVGIG (reference sequence). Trimming stripped 0 bases from V and 0 bases from J, with 16 bases between. CDR3 length: 17 residues. In nucleotides, the CDR3 is TGTGCCTGGAGTGTGGGAGAGCCTCTTCTGAGCACAGATACGCAGTATTTT. Its protein product is CAWSVGEPLLSTDTQYF.

V is TRBV4-1 and J is TRBJ2-5; D ambiguous. Germline-derived CDR1 and CDR2 are MGHRA and YSYEKL. Trimming cost V 5 bases and J 5 bases, with 12 bases left between them. The CDR3 spans 13 residues. The CDR3 loop is CASSVAAPETQYF. The DNA for the CDR3 is TGCGCCAGCAGCGTCGCAGCCCCTGAGACCCAGTACTTC.

The genes are TRBV7-3 and TRBJ2-3; unclear D gene. Trimming cost V 0 bases and J 6 bases, with 10 bases left between them. CDR1 and CDR2 (germline): SGHTA, FQGTGA. This CDR3 has 14 amino acids. In DNA, the CDR3 is TGTGCCAGCAGCTTAACTCAGAGGTCGGATACGCAGTATTTT. This sequence encodes CASSLTQRSDTQYF.

V gene TRBV5-1 combines with J gene TRBJ2-5; TRBD1 matches at 8 bases. V shed 6 bases, J shed 5 bases, and the junction held 9 bases outside the gene matches. The CDR3 contains 14 residues. Germline V gene sequence: CDR1 SGHRS, CDR2 YFSETQ. The CDR3: CASNAGGTGETQYF. In nucleotides, the CDR3 is TGCGCCAGCAACGCAGGGGGCACTGGGGAGACCCAGTACTTC.

The DNA for the CDR3 is TGTGCCAGCAGTGGACTAGCGGGAGTTACCGGGGAGCTGTTTTTT. Protein: CASSGLAGVTGELFF. This chain links TRBV25-1 with TRBJ2-2, with 12 bases identical to TRBD2. J lost 5 bases, V lost 4 bases, and 2 bases had no gene match. CDR3 length: 15 residues. Germline V lookup: CDR1 MGHDK, CDR2 SYGVNS.

The chain links TRBV15 to TRBJ2-1; TRBD2 might be the D (7 bases). Germline V lookup: CDR1 LNHNV, CDR2 YYDKDF (reference sequence). Trimming removed 2 bases from V and 2 bases from J, with 13 bases in between. The length of the CDR3 is 16 residues. The CDR3 bases are TGTGCCACCAGCAGAAAGCGGGACACCACCTACAATGAGCAGTTCTTC. Protein sequence: CATSRKRDTTYNEQFF. Drawing the rest from reference TRBV15 and TRBJ2-1, the complete variable domain is DAMVIQNPRYQVTQFGKPVTLSCSQTLNHNVMYWYQQKSSQAPKLLFHYYDKDFNNEADTPDNFQSRRPNTSFCFLDIRSPGLGDTAMYLCATSRKRDTTYNEQFFGPGTRLTVL.

The chain links TRBV25-1 to TRBJ2-7; D gene unclear. Trimming shortened V by 7 bases and J by 2 bases, and 12 bases separated the two germline ends. CDR3 length: 13 amino acids. The germline V gene has CDR1 MGHDK and CDR2 SYGVNS. CDR3 coding DNA: TGTGCCAGCAAAAATAATGCGGCCTACGAGCAGTACTTC. This gives the protein CASKNNAAYEQYF.

The rearrangement links TRBV29-1 to TRBJ2-1; 9 positions agree with TRBD2. Germline CDR1 and CDR2: SQVTM and ANQGSEA. The CDR3 loop spans 15 amino acids. Trimming took 3 bases from V and 5 from J; bases not matched to a gene: 8. CDR3 sequence (DNA): TGCAGCGTTGACGGTAGCGGGAGTATAAACAATGAGCAGTTCTTC. Amino acids: CSVDGSGSINNEQFF.

A few counts support this clone. V usage is TRBV7-3 and J usage is TRBJ2-1; possible D gene TRBD1, 5 bases. CDR1 is SGHTA, CDR2 FQGTGA, per germline. Trimming shortened V by 1 base and J by 0 bases, and 7 bases separated the two germline ends. CDR3 size: 15 residues. CDR3 bases: TGTGCCAGCAGCTTAAACAGGAACTCCTACAATGAGCAGTTCTTC. Amino acids: CASSLNRNSYNEQFF.

This clone appeared a few times. The rearrangement uses TRBV30 and TRBJ2-4; no clear D gene. Germline V lookup: CDR1 GTSNPN, CDR2 SVGIG (reference sequence). Trimming left V 2 bases short and J 0 bases short, with 5 bases between. CDR3 length equals 13 residues. The DNA of the CDR3 is TGTGCCTGGAGTACCCTAGCCAAAAACATTCAGTACTTC. Translation: CAWSTLAKNIQYF.

The sample holds a few counts of this clone. This chain uses TRBV29-1 with TRBJ2-7; 8 bases are shared with TRBD1. Germline values: CDR1 SQVTM, CDR2 ANQGSEA. Trimming took 5 bases from V and 6 from J; bases not matched to a gene: 9. The CDR3 contains 13 residues. In DNA form, the CDR3 reads TGCAGCGTTCCTGGACAGGGAACAGGCGAGCAGTACTTC. Its translation: CSVPGQGTGEQYF.

The chain has TRBV29-1 and TRBJ1-1; unclear D gene. CDR1 is SQVTM and CDR2 is ANQGSEA in the germline V gene. This CDR3 comprises 10 residues. Trimming removed 7 bases from V and 3 bases from J, with 6 bases in between. The CDR3 DNA reads TGCAGCGCTGGGGACACTGAAGCTTTCTTT. Translating gives CSAGDTEAFF.

This clone has only one observation. J is TRBJ2-7 and V is TRBV2; 8 bases match TRBD2. There are 14 residues in the CDR3. The J segment lost 4 bases and the V segment lost 5 bases, leaving 7 bases of the junction unmatched. The germline gives CDR1 SNHLY, CDR2 FYNNEI. As DNA, the CDR3 is TGTGCCAGCAGTCCAGGACTAGCTTCTTACGAGCAGTACTTC. Translated: CASSPGLASYEQYF.

This chain joins TRBV9 and TRBJ1-3; the D gene is possibly TRBD1 (5 bases). This CDR3 contains 15 residues. Trimming stripped 6 bases from V and 0 bases from J, with 13 bases between. CDR1 is SGDLS and CDR2 is YYNGEE in the germline V gene. CDR3 protein: CASTRGGISGNTIYF. CDR3 nucleotide sequence: TGTGCCAGCACCCGTGGGGGGATCTCTGGAAACACCATATATTTT.

This clone showed up just a few times. The rearrangement joins TRBV30 to TRBJ2-7; D gene uncertain. There are 13 residues in the CDR3. V was clipped by 2 bases and J by 2 bases, with 10 bases between them. Germline CDR1 GTSNPN, CDR2 SVGIG (reference sequence). CDR3 protein: CAWSPSPTYEQYF. The CDR3 DNA reads as TGTGCCTGGAGTCCGTCCCCCACCTACGAGCAGTACTTC.

This clone has only a few counts. The V gene is TRBV7-9, the J gene TRBJ2-3; D is unresolved. The CDR3 loop spans 13 amino acids. Trimming removed 4 bases at V and 7 bases at J, with 12 bases between. The germline gives CDR1 SEHNR, CDR2 FQNEAQ (reference sequence). The CDR3 loop is CASSSSGKNTQYF. The DNA of the CDR3 is TGTGCCAGCAGCTCCTCTGGGAAAAATACGCAGTATTTT.

This clone occurred a few times. The V call is TRBV4-1, the J call TRBJ2-1; 7 bases are shared with TRBD1. Trimming cost V 4 bases and J 6 bases; bases outside gene matches: 12. Germline values: CDR1 MGHRA, CDR2 YSYEKL. CDR3 length equals 16 residues. The CDR3, as DNA: TGCGCCAGCAGCCCTGAAGACAGGGATCCGTTCAATGAGCAGTTCTTC. Its translation is CASSPEDRDPFNEQFF.

The chain employs TRBV30 and TRBJ2-2; the D is unclear. V lost 4 bases and J lost 4, with 10 bases in between. CDR3 size: 13 residues. In germline, CDR1 is GTSNPN, CDR2 SVGIG (reference sequence). CDR3 loop: CAWTRQITGELFF. CDR3 bases: TGTGCCTGGACCCGACAAATCACCGGGGAGCTGTTTTTT. The full variable domain, rest sourced from reference TRBV30 and TRBJ2-2, is SQTIHQWPATLVQPVGSPLSLECTVEGTSNPNLYWYRQAAGRGLQLLFYSVGIGQISSEVPQNLSASRPQDRQFILSSKKLLLSDSGFYLCAWTRQITGELFFGEGSRLTVL.

In this sample, this clone turned up a few times. The sample contains more than one DNA sequence encoding this CDR3. This chain uses TRBV5-1 with TRBJ1-1, with a tentative D call TRBD1 (6 bases). V was shortened by 3 bases and J by 5 bases, with 14 bases between the two germline ends. This CDR3 contains 14 residues. Germline-derived CDR1 and CDR2 are SGHRS and YFSETQ. CDR3 sequence reads: CASSSEQGRTEAFF. The CDR3 DNA reads TGCGCCAGCAGCTCCGAACAGGGTCGGACTGAAGCTTTCTTT.

CDR3 region: CAWSLRIGDQPQHF. The CDR3 region has the DNA TGTGCCTGGAGTCTCAGGATAGGTGATCAGCCCCAGCATTTT. J is TRBJ1-5 and V is TRBV30; D is uncertain. V lost 2 bases and J lost 5, with 13 bases in between. Germline loops: CDR1 GTSNPN, CDR2 SVGIG (reference sequence). CDR3 length: 14 residues.

The rearrangement joins TRBV11-2 to TRBJ2-3; 10 positions match TRBD2. CDR1 is SGHAT, CDR2 FQNNGV, per germline. Losses at the gene ends were 6 bases for V and 4 bases for J; bases not matched to a gene: 13. CDR3 length: 17 amino acids. CDR3 DNA sequence: TGTGCCAGCAGTTTAACCTCTAGCGGGGGTCGTTCAGATACGCAGTATTTT. This encodes CASSLTSSGGRSDTQYF.

This clone occurred a few times. The chain links TRBV6-6 to TRBJ2-5, with D maybe TRBD2 (6 bases). Between the trimmed V and J ends, which lost 8 bases and 1 base, there was a span of 8 bases. The CDR3 is made up of 12 amino acids. Germline CDR1 is MNHNY and CDR2 is SVGAGI (reference sequence). CDR3 protein: CASGDFQETQYF. CDR3 sequence (DNA): TGTGCCAGCGGGGACTTCCAAGAGACCCAGTACTTC.

This clone appeared a few times. CDR3 nucleotide sequence: TGCGCCAGCAGTGAAGGGGGTCTGAACTATGGCTACACCTTC. Its protein is CASSEGGLNYGYTF. The rearrangement links TRBV10-2 to TRBJ1-2; D may be TRBD1 (6 bases). The germline V gene has CDR1 WSHSY and CDR2 SAAADI. There are 14 residues in the CDR3. Trimming left V 3 bases short and J 2 bases short, with 10 bases between.